The clone carrying this TCR beta chain was recorded at least ten times. Its matching antigen is unknown. The data are from a study of quantifying T cell responses using KT2 cells. Study as a whole: RNA was reverse transcribed with TCR alpha and beta constant-region primers. Overall study findings and caveats: Even the lowest spike-in, about one KT2 cell per 100,000 PBMC, yielded detectable KT2 sequences. KT2 sequence counts showed saturation when very many KT2 cells were spiked in.

Unfractionated PBMC were spiked with known numbers of KT2 clone cells. The cDNA 3' end received a ligated oligonucleotide with a UMI. An equimolar mix of RC1.1 and RC1.2 primed the beta chain across TRBC1 and TRBC2. TCRdb passed the UMI-ligation and nested PCR reads through MiXCR, listing each CDR3 protein once. The table includes some 48,000 distinct CDR3 sequences, 9.5% to 13% detected once. J lost 8 bases, V lost 2 bases, and 3 bases had no gene match. Germline CDR1 and CDR2: PRHDT and FYEKMQ (reference sequence). This CDR3 is built from 13 residues. The TCR comes from a human donor. This sequence joins TRBV13 and TRBJ1-2, with 9 bases lining up with TRBD1. The sequenced sample was PBMCs spiked with cells of the T cell clone KT2. CDR3 sequence (DNA): TGTGCCAGCAGCTTACGGACAGGGGTGGGCTACACCTTC. This sequence encodes CASSLRTGVGYTF.